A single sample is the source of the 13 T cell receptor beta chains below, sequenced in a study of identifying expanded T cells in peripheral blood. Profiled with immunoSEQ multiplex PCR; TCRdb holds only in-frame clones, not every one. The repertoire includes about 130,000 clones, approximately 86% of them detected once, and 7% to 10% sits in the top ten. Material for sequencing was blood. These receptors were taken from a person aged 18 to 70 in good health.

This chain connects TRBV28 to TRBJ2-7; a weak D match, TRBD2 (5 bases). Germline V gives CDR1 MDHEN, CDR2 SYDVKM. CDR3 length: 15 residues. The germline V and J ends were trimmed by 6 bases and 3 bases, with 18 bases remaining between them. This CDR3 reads CASSSGTEPLYEQYF. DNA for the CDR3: TGTGCCAGCAGCTCGGGAACAGAGCCTCTCTACGAGCAGTACTTC.

The CDR3 DNA reads as TGTGCCAGTAGTCGACCCCGGGACAGGGGGCAAGTTGGGAATCAGCCCCAGCATTTT. Protein: CASSRPRDRGQVGNQPQHF. The gene calls are TRBV19 and TRBJ1-5; 12 nucleotides line up with TRBD1. CDR1 is LNHDA and CDR2 is SQIVND in the germline V gene (reference sequence). CDR3 length equals 19 residues. The V and J ends lost 5 bases and 4 bases, in that order; junction bases with no gene match: 15.

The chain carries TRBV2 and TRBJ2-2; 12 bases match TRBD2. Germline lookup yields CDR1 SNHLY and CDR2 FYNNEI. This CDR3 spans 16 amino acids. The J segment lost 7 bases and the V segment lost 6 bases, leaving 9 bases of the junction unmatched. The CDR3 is CASRAGTSGLHGELFF. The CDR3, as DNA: TGTGCCAGCAGAGCCGGGACTAGCGGGCTCCACGGGGAGCTGTTTTTT. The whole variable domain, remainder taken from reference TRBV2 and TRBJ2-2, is EPEVTQTPSHQVTQMGQEVILRCVPISNHLYFYWYRQILGQKVEFLVSFYNNEISEKSEIFDDQFSVERPDGSNFTLKIRSTKLEDSAMYFCASRAGTSGLHGELFFGEGSRLTVL.

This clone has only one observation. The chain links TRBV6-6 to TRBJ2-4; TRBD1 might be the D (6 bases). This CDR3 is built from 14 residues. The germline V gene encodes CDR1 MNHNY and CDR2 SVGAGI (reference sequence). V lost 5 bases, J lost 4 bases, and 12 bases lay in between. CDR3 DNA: TGTGCCAGCAGTCCTAATACAGGGAAAAACATTCAGTACTTC. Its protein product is CASSPNTGKNIQYF.

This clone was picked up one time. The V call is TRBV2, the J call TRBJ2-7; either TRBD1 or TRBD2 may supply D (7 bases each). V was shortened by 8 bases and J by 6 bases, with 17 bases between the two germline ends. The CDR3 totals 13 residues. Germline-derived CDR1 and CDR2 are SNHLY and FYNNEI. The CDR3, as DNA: TGTGCCAGCGGGAGGGACAGACAAACCGAGCAGTACTTC. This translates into CASGRDRQTEQYF.

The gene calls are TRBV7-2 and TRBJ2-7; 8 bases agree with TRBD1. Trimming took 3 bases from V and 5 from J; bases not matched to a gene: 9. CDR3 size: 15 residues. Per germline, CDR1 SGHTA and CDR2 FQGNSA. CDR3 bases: TGTGCCAGCAGCTTGTGGACAGGGAGCGCCGACGAGCAGTACTTC. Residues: CASSLWTGSADEQYF. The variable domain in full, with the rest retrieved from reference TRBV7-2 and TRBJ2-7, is GAGVSQSPSNKVTEKGKDVELRCDPISGHTALYWYRQSLGQGLEFLIYFQGNSAPDKSGLPSDRFSAERTGGSVSTLTIQRTQQEDSAVYLCASSLWTGSADEQYFGPGTRLTVT.

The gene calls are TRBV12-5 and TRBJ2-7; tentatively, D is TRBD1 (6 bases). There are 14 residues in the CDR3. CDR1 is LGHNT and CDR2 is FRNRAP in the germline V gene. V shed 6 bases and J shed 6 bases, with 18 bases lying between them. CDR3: CASGSTGTFSEQYF. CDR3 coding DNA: TGTGCTAGTGGGTCAACAGGGACGTTCAGCGAGCAGTACTTC.

DNA of the CDR3: TGTGCCAGCAACAAACAGGGTTCCAATCAGCCCCAGCATTTT. As protein: CASNKQGSNQPQHF. The rearrangement joins TRBV6-5 to TRBJ1-5; D might be TRBD1 (6 bases). Germline V lookup: CDR1 MNHEY, CDR2 SVGAGI. CDR3 length: 14 amino acids. V was trimmed by 7 bases and J by 3 bases, leaving 13 bases between them.

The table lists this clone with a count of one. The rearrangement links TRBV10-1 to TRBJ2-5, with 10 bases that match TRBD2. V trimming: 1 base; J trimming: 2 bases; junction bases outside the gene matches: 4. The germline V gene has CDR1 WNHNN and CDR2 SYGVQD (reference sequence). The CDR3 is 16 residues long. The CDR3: CASSEFRTSGQETQYF. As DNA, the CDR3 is TGCGCCAGCAGTGAGTTTAGGACTAGCGGTCAAGAGACCCAGTACTTC.

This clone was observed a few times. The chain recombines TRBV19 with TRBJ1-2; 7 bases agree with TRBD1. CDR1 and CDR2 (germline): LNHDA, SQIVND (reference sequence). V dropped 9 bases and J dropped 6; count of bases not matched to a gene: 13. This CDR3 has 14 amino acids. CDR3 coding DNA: TGTGCCAGCCAAGCGTCGAAGGGGGCGCATGGCTACACCTTC. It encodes CASQASKGAHGYTF. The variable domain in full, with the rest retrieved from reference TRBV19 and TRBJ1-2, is DGGITQSPKYLFRKEGQNVTLSCEQNLNHDAMYWYRQDPGQGLRLIYYSQIVNDFQKGDIAEGYSVSREKKESFPLTVTSAQKNPTAFYLCASQASKGAHGYTFGSGTRLTVV.

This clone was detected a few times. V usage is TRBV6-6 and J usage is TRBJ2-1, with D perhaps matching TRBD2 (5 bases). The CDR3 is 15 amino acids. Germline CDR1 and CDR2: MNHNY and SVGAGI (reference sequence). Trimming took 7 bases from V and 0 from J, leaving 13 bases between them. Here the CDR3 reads CASTSPSYSYNEQFF. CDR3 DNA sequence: TGTGCCAGCACTAGTCCTAGCTACTCCTACAATGAGCAGTTCTTC.

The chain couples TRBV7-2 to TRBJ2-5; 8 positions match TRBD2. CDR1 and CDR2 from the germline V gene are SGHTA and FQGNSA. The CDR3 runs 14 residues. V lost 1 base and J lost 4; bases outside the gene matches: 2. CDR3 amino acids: CASSLELAGETQYF. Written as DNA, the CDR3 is TGTGCCAGCAGCTTAGAGCTAGCGGGAGAGACCCAGTACTTC. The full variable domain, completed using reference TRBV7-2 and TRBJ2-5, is GAGVSQSPSNKVTEKGKDVELRCDPISGHTALYWYRQSLGQGLEFLIYFQGNSAPDKSGLPSDRFSAERTGGSVSTLTIQRTQQEDSAVYLCASSLELAGETQYFGPGTRLLVL.

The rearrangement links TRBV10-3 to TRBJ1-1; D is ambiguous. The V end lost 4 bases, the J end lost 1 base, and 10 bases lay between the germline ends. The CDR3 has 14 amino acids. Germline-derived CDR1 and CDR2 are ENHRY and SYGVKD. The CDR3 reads CAISGGPPNTEAFF. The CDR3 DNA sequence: TGTGCCATCAGTGGTGGACCGCCGAACACTGAAGCTTTCTTT.